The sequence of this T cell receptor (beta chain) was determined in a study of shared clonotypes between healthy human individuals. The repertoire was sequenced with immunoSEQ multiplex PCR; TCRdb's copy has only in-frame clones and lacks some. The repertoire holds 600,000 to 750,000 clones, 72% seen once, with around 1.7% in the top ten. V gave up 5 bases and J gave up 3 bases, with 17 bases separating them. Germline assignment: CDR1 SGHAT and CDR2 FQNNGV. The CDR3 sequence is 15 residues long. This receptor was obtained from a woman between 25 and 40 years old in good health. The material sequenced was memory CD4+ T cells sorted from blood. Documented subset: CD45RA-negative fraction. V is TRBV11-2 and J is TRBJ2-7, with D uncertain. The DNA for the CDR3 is TGTGCCAGCAGCCCCCAAGGCGGTCTCTTCTACGAGCAGTACTTC. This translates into CASSPQGGLFYEQYF. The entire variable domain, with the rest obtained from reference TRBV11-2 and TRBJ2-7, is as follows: EAGVAQSPRYKIIEKRQSVAFWCNPISGHATLYWYQQILGQGPKLLIQFQNNGVVDDSQLPKDRFSAERLKGVDSTLKIQPAKLEDSAVYLCASSPQGGLFYEQYFGPGTRLTVT.